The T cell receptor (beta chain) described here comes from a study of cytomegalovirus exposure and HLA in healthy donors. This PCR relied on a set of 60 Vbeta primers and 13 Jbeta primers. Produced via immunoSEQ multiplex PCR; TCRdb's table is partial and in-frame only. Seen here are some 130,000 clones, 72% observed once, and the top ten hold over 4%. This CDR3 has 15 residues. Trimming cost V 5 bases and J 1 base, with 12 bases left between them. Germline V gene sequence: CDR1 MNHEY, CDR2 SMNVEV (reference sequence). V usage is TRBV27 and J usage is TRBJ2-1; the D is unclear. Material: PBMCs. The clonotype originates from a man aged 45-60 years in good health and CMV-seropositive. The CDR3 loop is CASSPRGTSYNEQFF. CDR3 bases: TGTGCCAGCAGTCCTCGAGGTACTTCCTACAATGAGCAGTTCTTC.